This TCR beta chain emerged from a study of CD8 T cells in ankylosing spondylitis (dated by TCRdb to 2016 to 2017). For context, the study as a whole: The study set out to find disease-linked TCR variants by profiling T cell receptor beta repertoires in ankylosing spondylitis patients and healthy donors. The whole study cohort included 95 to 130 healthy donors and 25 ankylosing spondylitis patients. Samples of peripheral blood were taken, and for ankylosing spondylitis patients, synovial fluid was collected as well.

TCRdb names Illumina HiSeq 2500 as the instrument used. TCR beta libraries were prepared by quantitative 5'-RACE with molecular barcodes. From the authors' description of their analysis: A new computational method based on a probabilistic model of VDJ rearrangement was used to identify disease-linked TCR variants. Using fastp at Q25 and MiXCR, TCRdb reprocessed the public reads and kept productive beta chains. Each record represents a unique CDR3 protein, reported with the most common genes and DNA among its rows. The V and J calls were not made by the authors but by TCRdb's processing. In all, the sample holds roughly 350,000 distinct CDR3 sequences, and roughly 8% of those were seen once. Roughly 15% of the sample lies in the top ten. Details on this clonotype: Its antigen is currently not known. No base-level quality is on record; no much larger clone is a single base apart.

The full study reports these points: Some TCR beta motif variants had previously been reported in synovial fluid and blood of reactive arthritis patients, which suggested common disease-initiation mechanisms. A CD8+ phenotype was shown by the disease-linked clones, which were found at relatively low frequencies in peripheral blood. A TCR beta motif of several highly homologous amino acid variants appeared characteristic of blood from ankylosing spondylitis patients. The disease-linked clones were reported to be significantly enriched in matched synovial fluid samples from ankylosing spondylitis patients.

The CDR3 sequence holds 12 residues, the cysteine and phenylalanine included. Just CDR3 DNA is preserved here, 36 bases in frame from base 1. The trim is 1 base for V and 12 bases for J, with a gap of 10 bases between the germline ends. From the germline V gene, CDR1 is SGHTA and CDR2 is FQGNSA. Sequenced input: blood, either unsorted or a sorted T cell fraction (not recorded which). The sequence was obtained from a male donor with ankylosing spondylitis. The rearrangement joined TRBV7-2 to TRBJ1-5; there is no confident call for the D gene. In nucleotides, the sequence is TGTGCCAGCAGCTTAGTCGGTTTCCTCCAGCATTTT. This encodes CASSLVGFLQHF.